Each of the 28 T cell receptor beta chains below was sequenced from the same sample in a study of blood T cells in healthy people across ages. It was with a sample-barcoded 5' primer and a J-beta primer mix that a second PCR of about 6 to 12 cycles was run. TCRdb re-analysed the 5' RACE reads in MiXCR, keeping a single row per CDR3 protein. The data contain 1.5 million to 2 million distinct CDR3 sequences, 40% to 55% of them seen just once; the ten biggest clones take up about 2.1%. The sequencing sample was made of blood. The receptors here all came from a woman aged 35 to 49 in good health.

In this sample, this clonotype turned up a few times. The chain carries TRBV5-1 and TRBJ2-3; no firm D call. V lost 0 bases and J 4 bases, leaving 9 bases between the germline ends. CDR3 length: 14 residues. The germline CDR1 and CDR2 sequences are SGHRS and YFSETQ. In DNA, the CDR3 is TGCGCCAGCAGCTTGGATAGGTCCCCAGATACGCAGTATTTT. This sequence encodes CASSLDRSPDTQYF.

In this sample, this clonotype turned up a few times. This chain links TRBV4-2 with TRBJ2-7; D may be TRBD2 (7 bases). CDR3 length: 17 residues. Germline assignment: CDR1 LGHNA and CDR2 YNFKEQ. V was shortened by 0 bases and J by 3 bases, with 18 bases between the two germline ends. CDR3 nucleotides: TGTGCCAGCAGCCAAGAAAATCGCGGGGGCGGAAGCTACGAGCAGTACTTC. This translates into CASSQENRGGGSYEQYF.

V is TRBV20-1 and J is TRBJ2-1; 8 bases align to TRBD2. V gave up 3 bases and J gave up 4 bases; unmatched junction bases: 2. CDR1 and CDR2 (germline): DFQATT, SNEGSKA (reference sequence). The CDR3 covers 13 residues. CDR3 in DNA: TGCAGTGCTAGCGGACTAGCATACAATGAGCAGTTCTTC. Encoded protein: CSASGLAYNEQFF.

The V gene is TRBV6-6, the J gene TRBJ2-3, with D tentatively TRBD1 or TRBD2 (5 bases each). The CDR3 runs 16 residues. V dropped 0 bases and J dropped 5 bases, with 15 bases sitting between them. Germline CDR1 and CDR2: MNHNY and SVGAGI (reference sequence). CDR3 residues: CASSYSRGLGGDTQYF. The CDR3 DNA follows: TGTGCCAGCAGTTACTCGAGGGGCCTAGGTGGAGATACGCAGTATTTT.

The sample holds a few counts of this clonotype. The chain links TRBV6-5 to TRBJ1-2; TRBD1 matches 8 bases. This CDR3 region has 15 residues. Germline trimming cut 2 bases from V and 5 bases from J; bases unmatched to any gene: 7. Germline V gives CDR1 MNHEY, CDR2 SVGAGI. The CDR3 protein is CASSYEGQGWYGYTF. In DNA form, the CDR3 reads TGTGCCAGCAGTTACGAAGGACAGGGCTGGTATGGCTACACCTTC.

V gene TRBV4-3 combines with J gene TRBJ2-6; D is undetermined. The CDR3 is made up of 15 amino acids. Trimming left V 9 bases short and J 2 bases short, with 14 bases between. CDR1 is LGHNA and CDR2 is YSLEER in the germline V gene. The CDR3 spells CASGLEATGANVLTF. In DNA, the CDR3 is TGCGCCAGTGGATTAGAGGCGACTGGGGCCAACGTCCTGACTTTC.

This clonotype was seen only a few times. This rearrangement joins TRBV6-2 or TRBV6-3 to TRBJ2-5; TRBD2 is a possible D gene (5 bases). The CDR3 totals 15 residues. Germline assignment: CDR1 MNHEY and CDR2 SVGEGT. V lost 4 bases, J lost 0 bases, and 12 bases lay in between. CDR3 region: CASSFPGWYQETQYF. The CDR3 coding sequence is TGTGCCAGCAGTTTCCCGGGATGGTACCAAGAGACCCAGTACTTC.

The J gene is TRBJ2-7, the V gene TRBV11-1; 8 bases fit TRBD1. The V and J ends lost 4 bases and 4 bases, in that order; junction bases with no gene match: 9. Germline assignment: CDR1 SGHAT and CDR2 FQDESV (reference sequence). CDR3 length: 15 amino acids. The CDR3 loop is CASSSVRTGLYEQYF. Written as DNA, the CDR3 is TGTGCCAGCAGCTCCGTGAGGACAGGGTTGTACGAGCAGTACTTC.

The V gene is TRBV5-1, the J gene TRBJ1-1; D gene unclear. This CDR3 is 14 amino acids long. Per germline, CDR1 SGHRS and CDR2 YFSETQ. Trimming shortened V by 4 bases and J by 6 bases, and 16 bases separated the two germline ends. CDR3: CASSADARFAEAFF. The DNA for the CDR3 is TGCGCCAGCAGCGCCGACGCCAGGTTCGCTGAAGCTTTCTTT. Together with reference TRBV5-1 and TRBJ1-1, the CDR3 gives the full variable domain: KAGVTQTPRYLIKTRGQQVTLSCSPISGHRSVSWYQQTPGQGLQFLFEYFSETQRNKGNFPGRFSGRQFSNSRSEMNVSTLELGDSALYLCASSADARFAEAFFGQGTRLTVV.

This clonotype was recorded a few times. The CDR3 DNA follows: TGTGCCAGCCGTAGGGGGAGCCAACAAGAGACCCAGTACTTC. Its translation: CASRRGSQQETQYF. The J gene is TRBJ2-5, the V gene TRBV2, with D tentatively TRBD1 (6 bases). The CDR3 spans 14 residues. V shed 8 bases and J shed 2 bases, with 15 bases lying between them. The germline CDR1 and CDR2 sequences are SNHLY and FYNNEI.

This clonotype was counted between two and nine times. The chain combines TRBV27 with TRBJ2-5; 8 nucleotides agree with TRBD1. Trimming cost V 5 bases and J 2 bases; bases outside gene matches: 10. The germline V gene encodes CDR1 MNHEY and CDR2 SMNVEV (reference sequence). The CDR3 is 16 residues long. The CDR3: CASSPWDRRQQETQYF. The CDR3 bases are TGTGCCAGCAGTCCCTGGGACAGGAGACAACAAGAGACCCAGTACTTC.

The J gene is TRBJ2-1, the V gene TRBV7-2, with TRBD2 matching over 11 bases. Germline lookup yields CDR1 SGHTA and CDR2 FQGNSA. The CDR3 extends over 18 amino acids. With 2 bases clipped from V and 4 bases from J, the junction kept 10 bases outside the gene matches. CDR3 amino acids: CASSLSGRLAGNYNEQFF. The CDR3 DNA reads TGTGCCAGCAGCTTATCTGGTCGACTAGCGGGGAATTACAATGAGCAGTTCTTC. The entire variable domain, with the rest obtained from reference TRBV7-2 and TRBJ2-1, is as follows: GAGVSQSPSNKVTEKGKDVELRCDPISGHTALYWYRQSLGQGLEFLIYFQGNSAPDKSGLPSDRFSAERTGGSVSTLTIQRTQQEDSAVYLCASSLSGRLAGNYNEQFFGPGTRLTVL.

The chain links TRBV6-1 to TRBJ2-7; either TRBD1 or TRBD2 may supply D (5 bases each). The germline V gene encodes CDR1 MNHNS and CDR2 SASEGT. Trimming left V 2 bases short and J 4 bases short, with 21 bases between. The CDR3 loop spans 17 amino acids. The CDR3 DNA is TGTGCCAGCAGTGAAATTGTAGACACGGGACGCAAGTACGAGCAGTACTTC. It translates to CASSEIVDTGRKYEQYF.

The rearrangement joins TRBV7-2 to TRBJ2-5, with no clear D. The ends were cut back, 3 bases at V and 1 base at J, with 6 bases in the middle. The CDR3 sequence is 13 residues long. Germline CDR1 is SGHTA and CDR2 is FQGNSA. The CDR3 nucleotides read TGTGCCAGCAGCTTCGATCTCCAAGAGACCCAGTACTTC. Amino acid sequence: CASSFDLQETQYF.

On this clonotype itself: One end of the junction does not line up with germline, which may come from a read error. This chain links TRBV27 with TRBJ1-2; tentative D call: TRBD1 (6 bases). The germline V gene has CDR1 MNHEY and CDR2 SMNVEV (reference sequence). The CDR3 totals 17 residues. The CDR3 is CANSLWGQGRNKGGYTF. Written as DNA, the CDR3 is TGTGCCAACAGTTTATGGGGTCAGGGGCGTAATAAAGGTGGCTACACCTTC.

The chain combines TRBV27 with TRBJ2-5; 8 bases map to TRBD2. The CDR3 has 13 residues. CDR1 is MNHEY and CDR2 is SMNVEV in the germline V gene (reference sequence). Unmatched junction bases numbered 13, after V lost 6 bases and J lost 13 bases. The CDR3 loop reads CASSHSGNYERYF. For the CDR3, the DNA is TGTGCCAGCAGCCATAGCGGGAACTACGAGCGGTACTTC.

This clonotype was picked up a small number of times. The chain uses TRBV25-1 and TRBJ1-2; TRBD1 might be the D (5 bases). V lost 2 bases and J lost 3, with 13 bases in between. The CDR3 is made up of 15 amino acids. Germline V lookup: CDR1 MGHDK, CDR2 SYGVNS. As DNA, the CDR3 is TGTGCCAGCAGTGAAGTAGGGGCAGACTACTATGGCTACACCTTC. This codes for CASSEVGADYYGYTF.

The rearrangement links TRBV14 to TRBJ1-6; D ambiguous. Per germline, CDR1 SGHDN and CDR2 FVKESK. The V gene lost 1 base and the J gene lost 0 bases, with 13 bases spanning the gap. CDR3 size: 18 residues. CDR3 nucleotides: TGTGCCAGCAGCCAAGTGGGATGGCGTGGCTCCTATAATTCACCCCTCCACTTT. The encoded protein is CASSQVGWRGSYNSPLHF.

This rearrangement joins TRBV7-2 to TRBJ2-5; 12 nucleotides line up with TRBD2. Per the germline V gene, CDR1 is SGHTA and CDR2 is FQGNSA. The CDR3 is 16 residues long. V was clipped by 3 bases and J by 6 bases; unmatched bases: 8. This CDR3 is CASSFSSGGARKTQYF. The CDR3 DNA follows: TGTGCCAGCAGCTTCTCTAGCGGGGGGGCCCGTAAGACCCAGTACTTC.

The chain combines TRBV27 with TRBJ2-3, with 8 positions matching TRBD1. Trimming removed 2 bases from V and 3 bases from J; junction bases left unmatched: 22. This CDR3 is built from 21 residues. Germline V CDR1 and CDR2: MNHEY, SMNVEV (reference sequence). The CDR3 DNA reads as TGTGCCAGCAGTTTACGCGGGACAGGAGTCGACTACATGCCGACGACAGATACGCAGTATTTT. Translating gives CASSLRGTGVDYMPTTDTQYF.

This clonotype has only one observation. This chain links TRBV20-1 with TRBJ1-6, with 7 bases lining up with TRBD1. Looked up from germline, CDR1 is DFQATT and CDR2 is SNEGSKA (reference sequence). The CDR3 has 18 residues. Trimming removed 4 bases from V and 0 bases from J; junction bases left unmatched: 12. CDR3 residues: CSATGQVRGLSYNSPLHF. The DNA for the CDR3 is TGCAGTGCTACGGGCCAAGTTAGGGGGCTCTCCTATAATTCACCCCTCCACTTT.

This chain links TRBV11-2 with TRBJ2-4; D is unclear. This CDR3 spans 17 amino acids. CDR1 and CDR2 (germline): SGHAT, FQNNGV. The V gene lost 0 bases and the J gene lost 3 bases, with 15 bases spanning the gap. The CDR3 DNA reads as TGTGCCAGCAGCTTAGACTACTCGGGCAGCTTCAAAAACATTCAGTACTTC. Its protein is CASSLDYSGSFKNIQYF.

The CDR3 DNA reads TGTGCCAGCAGCTTAGAAGGGTCGGACAGCTATGGCTACACCTTC. Encoded protein: CASSLEGSDSYGYTF. V gene TRBV7-2 combines with J gene TRBJ1-2, with D possibly matching TRBD1 (6 bases). CDR1 is SGHTA, CDR2 FQGNSA, per germline. The V gene lost 1 base and the J gene lost 4 bases, with 13 bases spanning the gap. This CDR3 spans 15 amino acids.

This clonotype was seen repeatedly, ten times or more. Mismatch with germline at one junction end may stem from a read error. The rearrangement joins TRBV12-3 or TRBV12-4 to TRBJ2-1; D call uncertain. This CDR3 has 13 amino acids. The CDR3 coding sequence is TGTGCCAGCAGCTTAGTATCGGGCAATGAGCAGTTCTTC. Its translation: CASSLVSGNEQFF.

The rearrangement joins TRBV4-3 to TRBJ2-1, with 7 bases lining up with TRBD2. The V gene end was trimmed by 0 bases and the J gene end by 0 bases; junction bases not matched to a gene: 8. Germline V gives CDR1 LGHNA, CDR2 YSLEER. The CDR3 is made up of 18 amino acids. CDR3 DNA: TGCGCCAGCAGCCAAGATCTTTGGCGGGGGAGCTCCTACAATGAGCAGTTCTTC. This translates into CASSQDLWRGSSYNEQFF.

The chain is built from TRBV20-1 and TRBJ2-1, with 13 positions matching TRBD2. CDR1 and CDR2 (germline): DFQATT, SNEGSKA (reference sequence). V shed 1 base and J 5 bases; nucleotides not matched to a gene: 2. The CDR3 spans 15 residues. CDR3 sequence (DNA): TGCAGTGCTAGAGCCGGGACTAGCGGGGACAATGAGCAGTTCTTC. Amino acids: CSARAGTSGDNEQFF.

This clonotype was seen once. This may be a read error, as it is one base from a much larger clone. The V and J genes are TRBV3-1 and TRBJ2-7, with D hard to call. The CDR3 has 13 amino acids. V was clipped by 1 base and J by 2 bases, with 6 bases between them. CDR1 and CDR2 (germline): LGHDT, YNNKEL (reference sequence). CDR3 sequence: CASSQGKTYEQYF. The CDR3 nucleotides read TGTGCCAGCAGCCAAGGAAAGACCTACGAGCAGTACTTC.

The CDR3 spells CASSAGQGRNGYTF. DNA of the CDR3: TGTGCCAGCAGTGCCGGACAGGGGAGAAATGGCTACACCTTC. The chain recombines TRBV6-1 with TRBJ1-2; 9 bases agree with TRBD1. Trimming took 4 bases from V and 6 from J; bases not matched to a gene: 6. Germline values: CDR1 MNHNS, CDR2 SASEGT. The CDR3 totals 14 residues.